The 31 T cell receptor beta chains reported below all come from one sample, sequenced in a study of blood T cell repertoires in COVID-19. Method: immunoSEQ multiplex PCR; TCRdb's copy keeps in-frame clones and lacks some. The sample holds more than 200,000 clones, roughly 90% seen once. The sequenced material came from PBMCs or T cells enriched from blood (not recorded which). The receptors derive from a woman aged 30 to 39 with acute COVID-19.

V gene TRBV4-3 combines with J gene TRBJ2-1; weak D call: TRBD2 (5 bases). The V gene's germline CDR1 is LGHNA and CDR2 YSLEER. V was pared by 4 bases and J by 2 bases, with 15 bases between. The CDR3 has 16 residues. CDR3 sequence reads: CASSPSRGRTYNEQFF. The DNA for the CDR3 is TGCGCCAGCAGCCCTAGTAGAGGGCGGACCTACAATGAGCAGTTCTTC.

The V and J genes are TRBV27 and TRBJ2-7; TRBD1 aligns across 8 bases. Unmatched junction bases numbered 16, after V lost 8 bases and J lost 7 bases. The germline V gene has CDR1 MNHEY and CDR2 SMNVEV (reference sequence). The CDR3 length is 15 residues. CDR3 residues: CASLPFYQGASEQYF. CDR3 sequence (DNA): TGTGCCAGCCTCCCTTTCTACCAGGGGGCGAGTGAGCAGTACTTC.

This chain uses TRBV28 with TRBJ1-6, with D possibly being TRBD1 (5 bases). V dropped 10 bases and J dropped 0 bases, with 13 bases sitting between them. The CDR3 has 15 residues. Germline values: CDR1 MDHEN, CDR2 SYDVKM. In nucleotides, the CDR3 is TGTGCCACCCACGGGGGTAGCTCCTATAATTCACCCCTCCACTTT. This sequence encodes CATHGGSSYNSPLHF. The variable domain in full, completed from reference TRBV28 and TRBJ1-6, reads DVKVTQSSRYLVKRTGEKVFLECVQDMDHENMFWYRQDPGLGLRLIYFSYDVKMKEKGDIPEGYSVSREKKERFSLILESASTNQTSMYLCATHGGSSYNSPLHFGNGTRLTVT.

This sequence joins TRBV9 and TRBJ1-5; TRBD1 is a possible D gene (5 bases). V was clipped by 1 base and J by 7 bases, with 12 bases between them. Germline CDR1 is SGDLS and CDR2 is YYNGEE. This CDR3 spans 14 amino acids. The CDR3 protein is CASSVSQGYQPQHF. The CDR3 nucleotides read TGTGCCAGCAGCGTAAGCCAGGGATACCAGCCCCAGCATTTT. Looking up the rest from reference TRBV9 and TRBJ1-5 gives the full variable domain: DSGVTQTPKHLITATGQRVTLRCSPRSGDLSVYWYQQSLDQGLQFLIQYYNGEERAKGNILERFSAQQFPDLHSELNLSSLELGDSALYFCASSVSQGYQPQHFGDGTRLSIL.

The V and J genes are TRBV5-5 and TRBJ1-1; D perhaps matches TRBD1 (5 bases). The CDR3 spans 15 residues. The V gene's germline CDR1 is SGHKS and CDR2 YYEKEE (reference sequence). The ends were cut back, 0 bases at V and 4 bases at J, with 13 bases in the middle. The CDR3, as DNA: TGTGCCAGCAGCTTGGCAGGCAGGGTTGGCACTGAAGCTTTCTTT. Translated, it gives CASSLAGRVGTEAFF.

CDR3: CASSLDPGHRTDTQYF. The CDR3 DNA is TGTGCCAGCAGCTTGGACCCGGGACACCGCACAGATACGCAGTATTTT. The chain has TRBV7-9 and TRBJ2-3; weak D call: TRBD1 (6 bases). Germline V gene sequence: CDR1 SEHNR, CDR2 FQNEAQ (reference sequence). CDR3 size: 16 residues. The V gene lost 3 bases and the J gene lost 1 base, with 14 bases spanning the gap. The full variable domain, in which reference TRBV7-9 and TRBJ2-3 provide the parts outside the CDR3, is DTGVSQNPRHKITKRGQNVTFRCDPISEHNRLYWYRQTLGQGPEFLTYFQNEAQLEKSRLLSDRFSAERPKGSFSTLEIQRTEQGDSAMYLCASSLDPGHRTDTQYFGPGTRLTVL.

As to this clone: At the DNA level, this CDR3 is encoded by other sequences in the same sample as well. This sequence joins TRBV6-5 and TRBJ1-5, with no clear D. The length of the CDR3 is 14 residues. CDR1 and CDR2 (germline): MNHEY, SVGAGI. V lost 0 bases and J lost 2, with 5 bases in between. The CDR3 region has the DNA TGTGCCAGCAGTTACTCTGGGCGCAATCAGCCCCAGCATTTT. Protein: CASSYSGRNQPQHF.

The chain has TRBV4-3 and TRBJ1-2; 7 bases fit TRBD1. CDR1 is LGHNA and CDR2 is YSLEER in the germline V gene. This CDR3 spans 13 amino acids. The J segment lost 8 bases and the V segment lost 3 bases, leaving 6 bases of the junction unmatched. CDR3 amino acids: CASSQTTGIGYTF. The DNA of the CDR3 is TGCGCCAGCAGCCAGACGACAGGGATCGGCTACACCTTC.

The chain couples TRBV10-3 to TRBJ1-1; TRBD1 agrees at 7 bases. Germline trimming cut 10 bases from V and 1 base from J; bases unmatched to any gene: 6. CDR1 is ENHRY, CDR2 SYGVKD, per germline. This CDR3 spans 13 amino acids. CDR3 loop: CATQDRWNTEAFF. CDR3 DNA: TGTGCCACACAGGACAGGTGGAACACTGAAGCTTTCTTT.

The CDR3 is CASSDTGGSSNQPQHF. CDR3 DNA: TGTGCCAGCAGTGATACAGGGGGCTCGAGCAATCAGCCCCAGCATTTT. This chain connects TRBV2 to TRBJ1-5, with TRBD1 matching over 9 bases. This CDR3 has 16 residues. CDR1 is SNHLY and CDR2 is FYNNEI in the germline V gene. Trimming cost V 3 bases and J 1 base; bases outside gene matches: 4.

The V and J genes are TRBV28 and TRBJ1-1, with D perhaps TRBD1 (5 bases). With 4 bases removed from V and 2 bases from J, the gap between germline ends came to 8 bases. The length of the CDR3 is 13 residues. Germline V gene lookup returns CDR1 MDHEN and CDR2 SYDVKM. CDR3 coding DNA: TGTGCCAGCAGTTACCAGGGCAACACTGAAGCTTTCTTT. It codes for CASSYQGNTEAFF.

This clone was seen only a few times. The V gene is TRBV4-1, the J gene TRBJ1-3, with TRBD1 matching 7 bases. The CDR3 totals 16 residues. Trimming took 1 base from V and 6 from J; bases not matched to a gene: 9. Germline lookup yields CDR1 MGHRA and CDR2 YSYEKL. The CDR3, as DNA: TGCGCCAGCAGCCAAGTTGGAGGGACAGCGAAAAACACCATATATTTT. This gives the protein CASSQVGGTAKNTIYF.

This chain links TRBV3-1 (or the pseudogene TRBV3-2) with TRBJ2-7; D is perhaps TRBD2 (6 bases). Per the germline V gene, CDR1 is LGHDT and CDR2 is YNNKEL (reference sequence). CDR3 length: 11 amino acids. The V and J ends lost 7 bases and 5 bases respectively, with 9 bases between them. CDR3 protein: CASTRGDEQYF. The CDR3 region has the DNA TGTGCCAGCACACGCGGGGACGAGCAGTACTTC.

This chain uses TRBV5-6 with TRBJ1-2; D may be TRBD1 (5 bases). V was pared by 0 bases and J by 7 bases, with 13 bases between. CDR3 size: 14 residues. From germline, CDR1 is SGHDT and CDR2 YYEEEE. This CDR3 is CASSLGQTGGGYTF. CDR3 sequence (DNA): TGTGCCAGCAGCTTGGGCCAGACCGGGGGTGGCTACACCTTC.

The J gene is TRBJ2-7, the V gene TRBV9; 8 bases line up with TRBD2. CDR1 is SGDLS, CDR2 YYNGEE, per germline. Trimming took 0 bases from V and 4 from J; bases not matched to a gene: 6. The CDR3 length is 15 residues. The CDR3 region has the DNA TGTGCCAGCAGCGTAGAGGTTGGCGGGGGGTACGAGCAGTACTTC. It codes for CASSVEVGGGYEQYF.

This clone occurred a few times. The J gene is TRBJ1-1, the V gene TRBV6-5; D possibly corresponds to TRBD1 (6 bases). Germline V gene lookup returns CDR1 MNHEY and CDR2 SVGAGI. V shed 10 bases and J shed 3 bases, with 18 bases lying between them. The CDR3 has 14 residues. CDR3 protein: CATKYGTHDTEAFF. The CDR3 DNA is TGTGCCACCAAATACGGGACACATGACACTGAAGCTTTCTTT.

The gene calls are TRBV27 and TRBJ2-1; D may be TRBD1 (6 bases). Looked up from germline, CDR1 is MNHEY and CDR2 is SMNVEV (reference sequence). This CDR3 contains 16 residues. V lost 3 bases and J lost 4, with 16 bases in between. The CDR3 DNA reads as TGTGCCAGCAGTTTTAAGGCAGGGGTGATGTACAATGAGCAGTTCTTC. This translates into CASSFKAGVMYNEQFF.

This clone has only one observation. This chain uses TRBV7-2 with TRBJ2-2, with TRBD2 matching 9 bases. V was pared by 4 bases and J by 6 bases, with 12 bases of the junction left unmatched. Germline V gene sequence: CDR1 SGHTA, CDR2 FQGNSA. The CDR3 contains 17 residues. The CDR3 is CASSSRGLAGRAGELFF. The CDR3 DNA sequence: TGTGCCAGCAGCTCCCGAGGGCTAGCGGGGCGTGCCGGGGAGCTGTTTTTT.

J is TRBJ2-1 and V is TRBV4-1, with 9 positions matching TRBD1. The length of the CDR3 is 15 residues. CDR1 and CDR2 from the germline V gene are MGHRA and YSYEKL. V shed 3 bases, J shed 6 bases, and the junction held 6 bases outside the gene matches. This CDR3 reads CASSQGQGRANEQFF. CDR3 DNA: TGCGCCAGCAGCCAGGGACAGGGTAGGGCCAATGAGCAGTTCTTC.

The chain uses TRBV7-2 and TRBJ2-5; 8 positions match TRBD2. Looked up from germline, CDR1 is SGHTA and CDR2 is FQGNSA. This CDR3 is 14 amino acids long. V dropped 4 bases and J dropped 1; count of bases not matched to a gene: 2. The CDR3 spells CASSSGGLQETQYF. DNA of the CDR3: TGTGCCAGCAGCTCGGGGGGGCTCCAAGAGACCCAGTACTTC.

The chain employs TRBV7-2 and TRBJ1-4; no firm D call. Germline CDR1 reads SGHTA; CDR2 reads FQGNSA. Trimming pared 3 bases from V and 8 bases from J, leaving 13 bases between. The CDR3 has 14 amino acids. CDR3 sequence (DNA): TGTGCCAGCAGCTTTTCGGCCGGGGTGGAAAAACTGTTTTTT. Translating it yields CASSFSAGVEKLFF. The complete variable domain, with remaining parts taken from reference TRBV7-2 and TRBJ1-4, reads GAGVSQSPSNKVTEKGKDVELRCDPISGHTALYWYRQSLGQGLEFLIYFQGNSAPDKSGLPSDRFSAERTGGSVSTLTIQRTQQEDSAVYLCASSFSAGVEKLFFGSGTQLSVL.

The V and J genes are TRBV5-5 and TRBJ1-2, with unresolved D. V lost 4 bases to trimming and J lost 2 bases, with 12 bases between them. CDR1 and CDR2 from the germline V gene are SGHKS and YYEKEE (reference sequence). The length of the CDR3 is 14 residues. DNA of the CDR3: TGTGCCAGCAGCCCGGGAGGTCGAAACTATGGCTACACCTTC. Amino acid sequence: CASSPGGRNYGYTF.

V and J are TRBV28 and TRBJ1-1; tentative D call: TRBD1 (5 bases). In germline, CDR1 is MDHEN, CDR2 SYDVKM. This CDR3 is 15 amino acids long. V dropped 6 bases and J dropped 3 bases, with 17 bases sitting between them. CDR3 amino acids: CASSTQRVRDTEAFF. For the CDR3, the DNA is TGTGCCAGCAGCACTCAACGGGTCAGGGACACTGAAGCTTTCTTT.

This chain's CDR3 is CAISESDLTGYYGYTF. CDR3 sequence (DNA): TGTGCCATCAGTGAGTCGGATTTGACAGGCTACTATGGCTACACCTTC. The J gene is TRBJ1-2, the V gene TRBV10-3; possible D gene TRBD1, 6 bases. The CDR3 loop spans 16 amino acids. CDR1 is ENHRY, CDR2 SYGVKD, per germline. The V end was cut by 0 bases, the J end by 3 bases, with 14 bases between.

V usage is TRBV18 and J usage is TRBJ1-1, with D tentatively TRBD1 (5 bases). Germline CDR1 and CDR2: KGHSH and LQKENI. This CDR3 region has 13 residues. Trimming cost V 0 bases and J 8 bases, with 10 bases left between them. The CDR3 is CASSPPGGPEAFF. CDR3 DNA: TGTGCCAGCTCACCACCGGGGGGACCCGAAGCTTTCTTT.

This chain links TRBV5-1 with TRBJ1-1, with D maybe TRBD1 (6 bases). Per germline, CDR1 SGHRS and CDR2 YFSETQ. The CDR3 runs 14 residues. V was cut by 6 bases and J by 2 bases, with 14 bases left in between. As DNA, the CDR3 is TGCGCCAGCAATCACGGACAGCCAAACACTGAAGCTTTCTTT. It encodes CASNHGQPNTEAFF.

The chain links TRBV15 to TRBJ2-7; TRBD2 might be the D (5 bases). Germline CDR1 and CDR2: LNHNV and YYDKDF (reference sequence). The CDR3 has 16 residues. V dropped 0 bases and J dropped 3 bases, with 15 bases sitting between them. Written as DNA, the CDR3 is TGTGCCACCAGCAGAGATCTCGGGGAGTCTAGCTACGAGCAGTACTTC. Its protein is CATSRDLGESSYEQYF.

This clone was found once. The gene calls are TRBV7-2 and TRBJ2-1; 10 bases agree with TRBD2. The CDR3 is 15 residues long. Unmatched junction bases numbered 2, after V lost 3 bases and J lost 3 bases. Germline CDR1 and CDR2: SGHTA and FQGNSA. CDR3 DNA: TGTGCCAGCAGCTTTAGCGGGGGGAACTACAATGAGCAGTTCTTC. The encoded protein is CASSFSGGNYNEQFF.

This clone is a singleton in its sample. The chain employs TRBV9 and TRBJ2-3, with 11 bases identical to TRBD2. V shed 0 bases and J 3 bases; nucleotides not matched to a gene: 3. CDR3 length equals 16 residues. Germline assignment: CDR1 SGDLS and CDR2 YYNGEE. The CDR3 nucleotides are TGTGCCAGCAGCGTAGTAGCGGGGGGGCGGACAGATACGCAGTATTTT. This encodes CASSVVAGGRTDTQYF.

The gene calls are TRBV28 and TRBJ1-1, with 8 bases fitting TRBD1. Unmatched junction bases numbered 11, after V lost 3 bases and J lost 5 bases. The CDR3 is made up of 16 amino acids. Looked up from germline, CDR1 is MDHEN and CDR2 is SYDVKM. The CDR3, as DNA: TGTGCCAGCAGTTTTAAGGCAGGGGGCAAGGAGACTGAAGCTTTCTTT. It specifies CASSFKAGGKETEAFF.

The chain combines TRBV4-3 with TRBJ1-5; D is unclear. CDR1 is LGHNA, CDR2 YSLEER, per germline. The CDR3 extends over 13 amino acids. The V end lost 5 bases, the J end lost 6 bases, and 11 bases lay between the germline ends. As DNA, the CDR3 is TGCGCCAGCAGCTATGAAAGAGGTCAGCCCCAGCATTTT. As protein: CASSYERGQPQHF.